This T cell receptor beta chain was identified during a study of cytomegalovirus exposure and HLA in healthy donors. Study-level findings and limits: In a later analysis, an Asian-associated ancestry cluster reportedly showed fewer N-insertions than the approximately 700-donor mean. TCR beta sequences numbering over 15,000 were associated with HLA alleles at 0.05 false discovery rate in a later analysis.

About this clone: Its matching antigen is unknown.

Healthy individuals who donated bone marrow served as the donors. Amplification used 60 Vbeta primers and 13 Jbeta primers. Repertoires were generated with immunoSEQ multiplex PCR, while TCRdb's copy carries only in-frame clones and drops some. The sample lists 120,000 to 150,000 clones; 65% to 80% were seen once. The CDR3 has 14 residues. Germline lookup yields CDR1 MNHNY and CDR2 SVGAGI (reference sequence). V shed 6 bases and J 5 bases; nucleotides not matched to a gene: 8. This TCR derives from a woman in her 50s in good health and CMV-seropositive. The specimen sequenced was PBMCs. The chain couples TRBV6-6 to TRBJ1-1; 8 nucleotides match TRBD1. The CDR3 spells CASSLDRGVTEAFF. Written as DNA, the CDR3 is TGTGCCAGCAGCCTAGACAGGGGAGTTACTGAAGCTTTCTTT.